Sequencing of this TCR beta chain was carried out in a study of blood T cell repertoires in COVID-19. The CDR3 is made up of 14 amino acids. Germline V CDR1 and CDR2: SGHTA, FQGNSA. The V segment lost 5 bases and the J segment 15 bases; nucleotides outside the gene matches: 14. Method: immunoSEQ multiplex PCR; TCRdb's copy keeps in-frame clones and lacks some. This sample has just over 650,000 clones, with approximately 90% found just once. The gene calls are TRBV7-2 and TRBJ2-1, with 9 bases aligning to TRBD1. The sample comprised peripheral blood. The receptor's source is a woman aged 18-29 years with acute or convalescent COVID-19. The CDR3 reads CASSPTIPGQGLFF. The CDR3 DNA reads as TGTGCCAGCAGCCCTACTATCCCGGGACAGGGTTTGTTCTTC.